These 10 T cell receptor beta chains came from one sample sequenced in a study of T cell responses to AZD1222 COVID-19 vaccine. Using immunoSEQ multiplex PCR, the repertoire was profiled, and TCRdb retains in-frame clones only, with some absent. The sample shows 120,000 or so clones, about 93% of them seen only once. Sequencing used peripheral blood, obtained 28 days after the second dose of the MenACWY control vaccine. The receptors derive from an adult who received the MenACWY meningococcal vaccine as a control.

The rearrangement uses TRBV28 and TRBJ1-1; 12 positions match TRBD1. V shed 3 bases, J shed 2 bases, and the junction held 10 bases outside the gene matches. Germline V lookup: CDR1 MDHEN, CDR2 SYDVKM. CDR3 size: 18 residues. CDR3 residues: CASSFGLGTGGVNTEAFF. As DNA, the CDR3 is TGTGCCAGCAGTTTTGGGTTAGGGACAGGGGGCGTTAACACTGAAGCTTTCTTT.

The chain employs TRBV2 and TRBJ1-5; D ambiguous. The CDR3 has 14 residues. CDR1 SNHLY and CDR2 FYNNEI come from the germline V gene. V lost 4 bases and J 0 bases, leaving 7 bases between the germline ends. The CDR3 nucleotides are TGTGCCAGCAGTGTTCAGTATAGCAATCAGCCCCAGCATTTT. Its translation is CASSVQYSNQPQHF.

This clone showed up just once. The V call is TRBV30, the J call TRBJ2-3; 11 bases align to TRBD1. Losses at the gene ends were 1 base for V and 6 bases for J; bases not matched to a gene: 12. Germline-derived CDR1 and CDR2 are GTSNPN and SVGIG (reference sequence). CDR3 length equals 17 residues. The DNA for the CDR3 is TGTGCCTGGAGTGGGAAACCAGGACAGGGGGCCGCTGATACGCAGTATTTT. It encodes CAWSGKPGQGAADTQYF.

The rearrangement joins TRBV7-2 to TRBJ2-1; the match to TRBD1 covers 9 bases. The CDR3 has 13 amino acids. The V gene end was trimmed by 8 bases and the J gene end by 2 bases; junction bases not matched to a gene: 1. Germline CDR1 SGHTA, CDR2 FQGNSA. CDR3 nucleotide sequence: TGTGCCAGCCGGGACAGGGCCTACAATGAGCAGTTCTTC. Its translation: CASRDRAYNEQFF.

The rearrangement uses TRBV27 and TRBJ1-5; D gene unclear. Deletions cut 0 bases from V and 4 bases from J, with 7 bases between. The CDR3 is 14 amino acids. Germline V CDR1 and CDR2: MNHEY, SMNVEV (reference sequence). This chain's CDR3 is CASSLSWGNQPQHF. The CDR3, as DNA: TGTGCCAGCAGTTTATCATGGGGAAATCAGCCCCAGCATTTT.

This clone was counted between two and nine times. CDR3 bases: TGCGCCAGCATTGAGGGACAGAGCTCCTACGAGCAGTACGTC. Residues: CASIEGQSSYEQYV. This chain uses TRBV10-1 with TRBJ2-7; 7 bases line up with TRBD1. The CDR3 runs 14 residues. CDR1 and CDR2 from the germline V gene are WNHNN and SYGVQD (reference sequence).

The rearrangement links TRBV7-2 to TRBJ1-1; the D is unclear. This CDR3 has 13 residues. Germline CDR1 SGHTA, CDR2 FQGNSA. V lost 5 bases, J lost 0 bases, and 7 bases lay in between. The CDR3 DNA follows: TGTGCCAGCAGCCAAGCCTTGAACACTGAAGCTTTCTTT. Amino acid sequence: CASSQALNTEAFF.

This clone was seen more than once but under ten times. The rearrangement uses TRBV27 and TRBJ1-5, with D perhaps TRBD1 (5 bases). V lost 5 bases and J lost 6, with 14 bases in between. The CDR3 spans 14 residues. The V gene's germline CDR1 is MNHEY and CDR2 SMNVEV (reference sequence). The CDR3 reads CASSLTGQGQPQHF. The CDR3 DNA reads TGTGCCAGCAGTCTCACCGGCCAGGGTCAGCCCCAGCATTTT.

The V gene is TRBV5-1, the J gene TRBJ2-3; D is unclear. The V gene's germline CDR1 is SGHRS and CDR2 YFSETQ. V gave up 5 bases and J gave up 4 bases, with 8 bases separating them. This CDR3 is built from 12 residues. The CDR3 loop is CASRLASDTQYF. The CDR3 bases are TGCGCCAGCAGACTGGCATCAGATACGCAGTATTTT. The full variable domain, with the rest looked up from reference TRBV5-1 and TRBJ2-3, is KAGVTQTPRYLIKTRGQQVTLSCSPISGHRSVSWYQQTPGQGLQFLFEYFSETQRNKGNFPGRFSGRQFSNSRSEMNVSTLELGDSALYLCASRLASDTQYFGPGTRLTVL.

This chain connects TRBV6-2 or TRBV6-3 to TRBJ1-5; D gene uncertain. CDR3 length equals 15 residues. CDR1 MNHEY and CDR2 SVGEGT come from the germline V gene. The ends were cut back, 2 bases at V and 1 base at J, with 9 bases in the middle. The CDR3 nucleotides are TGTGCCAGCAGTTACCAGAGTTCGAGCAATCAGCCCCAGCATTTT. Translation: CASSYQSSSNQPQHF.